This is a list of T cell receptor beta chains from one sample in a study of glioma-infiltrating T cells. In TCRdb, the multiplex PCR reads were re-called with MiXCR into one record per CDR3 protein. The sample holds about 400,000 distinct CDR3 sequences; around 38% are singletons and the top ten take around 12%. Sequenced input: glioma tissue, nonneoplastic brain tissue, or PBMCs (not recorded which). These receptors all come from a human donor with low-grade glioma or glioblastoma, undergoing nonglioma brain surgery, or in good health (not recorded which). Each CDR3 is given with its conserved first and last residue. A D gene is named only where the DNA matches it firmly. The size entry is marked missing in some rows and otherwise reads once, few, many or a size class.

v_gene: TRBV27
j_gene: TRBJ2-2
d_gene: TRBD2
abundance: few
CDR3nt: TGTGCCAGCAGTTTCGGACTAGCGGGAACGAACACCGGGGAGCTGTTTTTT
CDR3aa: CASSFGLAGTNTGELFF

v_gene: TRBV4-2
j_gene: TRBJ2-1
d_gene: .
abundance: few
CDR3nt: TGTGCCAGCAGCCAAGTTCAAGCGGGCTTCAGGTATGAGCAGTTCTTC
CDR3aa: CASSQVQAGFRYEQFF

v_gene: TRBV27
j_gene: TRBJ2-7
d_gene: TRBD2
abundance: .
CDR3nt: TGTGCCAGCAGTTTACCCAGGACTAGCAGGCGCCGGGAGCAGTACTTC
CDR3aa: CASSLPRTSRRREQYF

v_gene: TRBV7-2
j_gene: TRBJ2-3
d_gene: .
abundance: many
CDR3nt: TGTGCCAGCAGCTTGCGTTGGGGTCGCACAGATACGCAGTATTTT
CDR3aa: CASSLRWGRTDTQYF

v_gene: TRBV20-1
j_gene: TRBJ2-3
d_gene: TRBD2
abundance: many
CDR3nt: TGCAGTGCAACGACTAGCGGGAGGTATGATACGCAGTATTTT
CDR3aa: CSATTSGRYDTQYF

v_gene: TRBV7-9
j_gene: TRBJ2-2
d_gene: TRBD2
abundance: .
CDR3nt: TGTGCCAGCAGCTTAGGGACTAGCGGGAACACCGGGGAGCTGTTTTTT
CDR3aa: CASSLGTSGNTGELFF

v_gene: TRBV24-1
j_gene: TRBJ1-1
d_gene: TRBD1
abundance: few
CDR3nt: TGTGCCACCAGTCAGTCAGGGGGCACTGAAGCTTTCTTT
CDR3aa: CATSQSGGTEAFF

v_gene: TRBV6-2/TRBV6-3
j_gene: TRBJ2-7
d_gene: .
abundance: many
CDR3nt: TGTGCCAGCAGTCTGCCGACAAGTACGAGGTACTTC
CDR3aa: CASSLPTSTRYF

v_gene: TRBV4-1
j_gene: TRBJ2-1
d_gene: .
abundance: .
CDR3nt: TGCGCCAGCAGCCGCAATCCCTGGGAGCGGGCCTCCTACAATGAGCAGTTCTTC
CDR3aa: CASSRNPWERASYNEQFF

v_gene: TRBV27
j_gene: TRBJ1-1
d_gene: .
abundance: many
CDR3nt: TGTGCCAGCAGTTCTAAGAACACTGAAGCTTTCTTT
CDR3aa: CASSSKNTEAFF

v_gene: TRBV27
j_gene: TRBJ2-1
d_gene: TRBD2
abundance: many
CDR3nt: TGTGCCAGCAGGGGGGGGACTGGTTTCAATGAGCAGTTCTTC
CDR3aa: CASRGGTGFNEQFF

v_gene: TRBV27
j_gene: TRBJ2-6
d_gene: .
abundance: .
CDR3nt: TGTGCCAGCGGGCGTGCTGGGGCCAACGTCCTGTCTTTC
CDR3aa: CASGRAGANVLSF

v_gene: TRBV12-3/TRBV12-4
j_gene: TRBJ2-7
d_gene: TRBD2
abundance: .
CDR3nt: TGTACCAGCAGCCGCCGAGCGGGAGGGAACTACGAGCAGTACTTC
CDR3aa: CTSSRRAGGNYEQYF

v_gene: TRBV7-2
j_gene: TRBJ2-2
d_gene: .
abundance: few
CDR3nt: TGTGCCAGCAGCCCTACTCTCGGGGTGAACACCGGGGAGCTGTTTTTT
CDR3aa: CASSPTLGVNTGELFF

v_gene: TRBV3-1
j_gene: TRBJ2-1
d_gene: .
abundance: .
CDR3nt: TGTGCCAGCAGCCGGGGACACTCCTACAATGAGCAGTTCTTC
CDR3aa: CASSRGHSYNEQFF

v_gene: TRBV27
j_gene: TRBJ2-1
d_gene: TRBD1
abundance: .
CDR3nt: TGTGCCAGCAGTTTAGTACAGGGGTACAATGAGCAGTTATTC
CDR3aa: CASSLVQGYNEQLF

v_gene: TRBV27
j_gene: TRBJ2-1
d_gene: .
abundance: many
CDR3nt: TGTGCCAGCAGTTTATCGAAATATGTTCTCCGAGCGGATGAGCAGTTCTTC
CDR3aa: CASSLSKYVLRADEQFF

v_gene: TRBV14
j_gene: TRBJ1-5
d_gene: .
abundance: few
CDR3nt: TGTGCCAGCAGCAAAGGCCGATGGCAGCCCCAGCATTTT
CDR3aa: CASSKGRWQPQHF

v_gene: TRBV27
j_gene: TRBJ2-7
d_gene: .
abundance: .
CDR3nt: TGTGCCAGCAGTAAGGACAGTTTTAGCTCCTACGAGCAGTACTTC
CDR3aa: CASSKDSFSSYEQYF

v_gene: TRBV6-1
j_gene: TRBJ1-5
d_gene: .
abundance: many
CDR3nt: TGTGCCAGCAGCGTCGAGGGGGTAAGTCAGCCCCAGCATTTT
CDR3aa: CASSVEGVSQPQHF

v_gene: TRBV20-1
j_gene: TRBJ1-2
d_gene: TRBD1
abundance: .
CDR3nt: TGCAGTGCGCCTTTACAGGGGGCGGAGGAGGGCCGCTACACCTTC
CDR3aa: CSAPLQGAEEGRYTF

v_gene: TRBV7-2
j_gene: TRBJ2-1
d_gene: TRBD2
abundance: .
CDR3nt: TGTGCCAGCAGCTTAGGCCTAGCGGGAGTGGATGAGCAGTTCTTC
CDR3aa: CASSLGLAGVDEQFF

v_gene: TRBV27
j_gene: TRBJ2-2
d_gene: .
abundance: few
CDR3nt: TGTGCCAGCAGCATCCAGGGGAACACCGGGGAGCTGTTTTTT
CDR3aa: CASSIQGNTGELFF

v_gene: TRBV7-9
j_gene: TRBJ2-5
d_gene: .
abundance: few
CDR3nt: TGTGCCAGCAGCTTAGCTCCAGGGGCCCTCCAAGAGACCCAGTACTTC
CDR3aa: CASSLAPGALQETQYF

v_gene: TRBV9
j_gene: TRBJ2-1
d_gene: .
abundance: few
CDR3nt: TGTGCCAGCAGCTCCAGGGTCCTAGATGAGCAGTTCTTC
CDR3aa: CASSSRVLDEQFF

v_gene: TRBV5-1
j_gene: TRBJ1-2
d_gene: TRBD1
abundance: .
CDR3nt: TGCGCCAGCAGCTCGGACAGGGGCCTATATGGCTACACCTTC
CDR3aa: CASSSDRGLYGYTF

v_gene: TRBV28
j_gene: TRBJ2-7
d_gene: .
abundance: .
CDR3nt: TGTGCCAGCAGCCTCCCGCAGGGCGCTACTGGATACGAGCAGTACTTC
CDR3aa: CASSLPQGATGYEQYF

v_gene: TRBV12-3/TRBV12-4
j_gene: TRBJ2-6
d_gene: .
abundance: .
CDR3nt: TGTGCCAGCAGTTTAGGACAATCTGGGGCCAACGTCCTGACTTTC
CDR3aa: CASSLGQSGANVLTF

v_gene: TRBV20-1
j_gene: TRBJ2-5
d_gene: .
abundance: .
CDR3nt: TGCAGTGCCACAACAGGGAATGAGCAGTACTTC
CDR3aa: CSATTGNEQYF

v_gene: TRBV6-2/TRBV6-3
j_gene: TRBJ2-3
d_gene: .
abundance: many
CDR3nt: TGTGCCAGCAGTTACTCGAGCGCGACTAGCACAGATACGCAGTATTTT
CDR3aa: CASSYSSATSTDTQYF

v_gene: TRBV6-6
j_gene: TRBJ2-1
d_gene: TRBD2
abundance: .
CDR3nt: TGTGCCAGCAGTTTCTCTAGCGGGAGGGCAGTTGCGGACAATGAGCAGTTCTTC
CDR3aa: CASSFSSGRAVADNEQFF

v_gene: TRBV7-2
j_gene: TRBJ2-5
d_gene: .
abundance: .
CDR3nt: TGTGCCAGCAGCTTTAGCGTAACAGGGCCGCAAGAGACCCAGTACTTC
CDR3aa: CASSFSVTGPQETQYF